This T cell receptor beta chain comes out of a study of graft-versus-host responses after intestinal transplantation. As regards this clone: What it binds is unknown.

Clones were read by immunoSEQ multiplex PCR, and TCRdb kept only the in-frame ones, dropping some. Of around 110,000 clones listed, about nine tenths were seen once; the top ten hold approximately 0.17%. With 7 bases clipped from V and 0 bases from J, the junction kept 3 bases outside the gene matches. CDR3 length: 14 residues. Germline loops: CDR1 SGHRS, CDR2 YFSETQ. This chain connects TRBV5-1 to TRBJ2-2; TRBD2 matches at 7 bases. The clonotype comes from a human donor who received an intestinal transplant. Source: unstimulated CD4+ T cells sorted from spleen or lymph node cells, taken before intestinal transplant. The CDR3 DNA is TGCGCCAGCGAGCTAGCGGCGAACACCGGGGAGCTGTTTTTT. Residues: CASELAANTGELFF.